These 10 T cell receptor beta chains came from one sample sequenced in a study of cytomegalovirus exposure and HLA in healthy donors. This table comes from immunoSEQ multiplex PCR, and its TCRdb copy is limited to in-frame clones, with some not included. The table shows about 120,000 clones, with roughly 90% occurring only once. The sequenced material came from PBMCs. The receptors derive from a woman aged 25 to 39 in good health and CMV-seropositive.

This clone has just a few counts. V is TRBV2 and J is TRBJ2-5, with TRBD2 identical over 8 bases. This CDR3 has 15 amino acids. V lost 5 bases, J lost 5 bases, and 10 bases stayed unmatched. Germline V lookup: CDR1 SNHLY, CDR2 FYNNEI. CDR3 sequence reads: CASSYRSGSGETQYF. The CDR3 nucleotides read TGTGCCAGCAGTTACAGGAGCGGGAGTGGGGAGACCCAGTACTTC.

The CDR3 reads CASSWDRGGWPQHF. The CDR3 bases are TGTGCCAGCAGTTGGGACAGGGGCGGCTGGCCCCAGCATTTT. This chain links TRBV28 with TRBJ1-5; TRBD1 matches 10 bases. The V segment lost 4 bases and the J segment 9 bases; nucleotides outside the gene matches: 6. Germline assignment: CDR1 MDHEN and CDR2 SYDVKM. This CDR3 is 14 amino acids long.

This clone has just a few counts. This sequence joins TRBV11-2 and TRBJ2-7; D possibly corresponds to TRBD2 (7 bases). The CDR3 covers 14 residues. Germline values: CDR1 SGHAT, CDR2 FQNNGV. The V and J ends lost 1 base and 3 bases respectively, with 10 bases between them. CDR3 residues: CASSLGGGFYEQYF. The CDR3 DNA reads TGTGCCAGCAGCTTAGGGGGGGGCTTCTACGAGCAGTACTTC.

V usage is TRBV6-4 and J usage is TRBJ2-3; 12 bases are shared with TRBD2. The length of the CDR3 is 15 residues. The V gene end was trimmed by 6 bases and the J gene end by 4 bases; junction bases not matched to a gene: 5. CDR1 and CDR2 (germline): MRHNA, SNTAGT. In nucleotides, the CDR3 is TGTGCCAGCAGCCAGACTAGCGGGAGCCCAGATACGCAGTATTTT. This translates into CASSQTSGSPDTQYF.

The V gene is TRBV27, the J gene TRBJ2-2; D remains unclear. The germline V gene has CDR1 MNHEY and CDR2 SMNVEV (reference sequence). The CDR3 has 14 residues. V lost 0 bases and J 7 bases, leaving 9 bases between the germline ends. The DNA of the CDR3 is TGTGCCAGCAGTTTATCCCTGGCCCACGGGGAGCTGTTTTTT. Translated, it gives CASSLSLAHGELFF.

The CDR3 region has the DNA TGTGCCATAAGAGACAGTTCAACTAATGAAAAACTGTTTTTT. Translated: CAIRDSSTNEKLFF. V and J are TRBV10-3 and TRBJ1-4, with TRBD1 as a possible D gene (5 bases). The CDR3 has 14 residues. Per germline, CDR1 ENHRY and CDR2 SYGVKD. Trimming removed 9 bases from V and 0 bases from J, with 11 bases in between.

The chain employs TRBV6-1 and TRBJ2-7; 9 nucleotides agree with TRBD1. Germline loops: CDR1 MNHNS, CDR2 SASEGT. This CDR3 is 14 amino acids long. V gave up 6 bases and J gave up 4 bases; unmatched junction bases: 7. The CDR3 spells CASRRTGEGYEQYF. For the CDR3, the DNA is TGTGCCAGCAGAAGGACAGGGGAGGGGTACGAGCAGTACTTC.

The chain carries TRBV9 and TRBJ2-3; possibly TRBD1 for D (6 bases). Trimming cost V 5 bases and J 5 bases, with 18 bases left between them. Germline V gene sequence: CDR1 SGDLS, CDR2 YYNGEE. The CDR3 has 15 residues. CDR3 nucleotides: TGTGCCAGCAGTATAAGTGGGGGCCGGGGAGATACGCAGTATTTT. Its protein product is CASSISGGRGDTQYF.

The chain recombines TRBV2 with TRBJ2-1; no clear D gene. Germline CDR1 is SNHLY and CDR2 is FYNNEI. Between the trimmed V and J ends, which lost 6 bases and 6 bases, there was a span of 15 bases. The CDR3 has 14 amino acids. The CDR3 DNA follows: TGTGCCAGCAGCCCCTCAGTTTATGGCAATGAGCAGTTCTTC. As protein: CASSPSVYGNEQFF.

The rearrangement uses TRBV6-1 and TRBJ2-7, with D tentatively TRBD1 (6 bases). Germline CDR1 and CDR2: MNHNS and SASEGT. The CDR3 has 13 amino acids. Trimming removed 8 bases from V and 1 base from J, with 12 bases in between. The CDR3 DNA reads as TGTGCCAGCTTGGGACACCTGTCCTACGAGCAGTACTTC. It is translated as CASLGHLSYEQYF.